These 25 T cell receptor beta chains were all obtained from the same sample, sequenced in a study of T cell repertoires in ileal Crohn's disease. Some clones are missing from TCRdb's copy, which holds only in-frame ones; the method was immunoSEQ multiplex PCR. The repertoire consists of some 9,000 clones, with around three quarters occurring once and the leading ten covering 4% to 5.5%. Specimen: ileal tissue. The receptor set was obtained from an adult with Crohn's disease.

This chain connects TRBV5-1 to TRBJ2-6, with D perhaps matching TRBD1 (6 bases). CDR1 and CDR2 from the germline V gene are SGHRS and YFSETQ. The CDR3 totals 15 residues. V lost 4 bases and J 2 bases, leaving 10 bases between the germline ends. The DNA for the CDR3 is TGCGCCAGCAGCGTAGCAGGGGCTGGGGCCAACGTCCTGACTTTC. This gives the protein CASSVAGAGANVLTF.

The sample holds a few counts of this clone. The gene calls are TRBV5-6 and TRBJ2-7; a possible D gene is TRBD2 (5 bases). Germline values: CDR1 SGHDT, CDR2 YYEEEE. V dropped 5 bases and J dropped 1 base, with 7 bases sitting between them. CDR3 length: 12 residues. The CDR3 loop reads CASSPGSYEQYF. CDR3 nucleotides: TGTGCCAGCAGTCCGGGGTCCTACGAGCAGTACTTC.

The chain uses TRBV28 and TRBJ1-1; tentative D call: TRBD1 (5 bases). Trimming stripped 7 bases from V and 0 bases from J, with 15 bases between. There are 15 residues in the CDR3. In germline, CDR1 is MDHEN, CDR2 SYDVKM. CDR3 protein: CASTPWGSMNTEAFF. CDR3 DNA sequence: TGTGCCAGCACCCCCTGGGGCAGTATGAACACTGAAGCTTTCTTT.

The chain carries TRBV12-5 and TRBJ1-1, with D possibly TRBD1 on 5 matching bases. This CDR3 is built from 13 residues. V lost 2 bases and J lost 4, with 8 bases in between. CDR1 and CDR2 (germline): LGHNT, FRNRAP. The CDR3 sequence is CASGLRGSTEAFF. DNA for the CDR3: TGTGCTAGTGGTTTGAGGGGAAGCACTGAAGCTTTCTTT.

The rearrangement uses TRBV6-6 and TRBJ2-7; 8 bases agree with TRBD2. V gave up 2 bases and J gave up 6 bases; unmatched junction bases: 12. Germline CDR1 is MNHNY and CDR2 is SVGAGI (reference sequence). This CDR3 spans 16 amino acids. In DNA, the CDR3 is TGTGCCAGCAGTTACGCCGGTGGTAGCGGGACCTCCGAGCAGTACTTC. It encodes CASSYAGGSGTSEQYF.

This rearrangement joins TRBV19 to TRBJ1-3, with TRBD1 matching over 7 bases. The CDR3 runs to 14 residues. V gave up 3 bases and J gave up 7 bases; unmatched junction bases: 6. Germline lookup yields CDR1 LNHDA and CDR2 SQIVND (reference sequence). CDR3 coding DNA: TGTGCCAGTAGTATGAAGGGGGCCGGGAACACCATATATTTT. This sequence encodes CASSMKGAGNTIYF.

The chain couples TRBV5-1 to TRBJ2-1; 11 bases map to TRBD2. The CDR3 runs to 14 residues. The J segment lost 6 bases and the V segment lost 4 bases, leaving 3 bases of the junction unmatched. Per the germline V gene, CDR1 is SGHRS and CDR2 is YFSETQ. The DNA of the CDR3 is TGCGCCAGCAGCACACTAGCGGGAGTCAATGAGCAGTTCTTC. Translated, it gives CASSTLAGVNEQFF.

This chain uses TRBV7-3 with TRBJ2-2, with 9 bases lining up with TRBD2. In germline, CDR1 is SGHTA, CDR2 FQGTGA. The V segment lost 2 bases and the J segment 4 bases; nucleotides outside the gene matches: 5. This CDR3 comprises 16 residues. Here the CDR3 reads CASSLQGTSSTGELFF. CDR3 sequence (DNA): TGTGCCAGCAGCTTACAAGGGACTAGCAGCACCGGGGAGCTGTTTTTT.

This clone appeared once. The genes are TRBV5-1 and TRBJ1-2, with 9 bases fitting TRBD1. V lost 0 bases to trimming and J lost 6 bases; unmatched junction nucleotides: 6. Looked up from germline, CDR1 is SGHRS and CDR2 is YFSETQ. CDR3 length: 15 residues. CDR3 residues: CASSLVGTGQNGYTF. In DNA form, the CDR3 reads TGCGCCAGCAGCTTGGTTGGGACAGGGCAAAATGGCTACACCTTC.

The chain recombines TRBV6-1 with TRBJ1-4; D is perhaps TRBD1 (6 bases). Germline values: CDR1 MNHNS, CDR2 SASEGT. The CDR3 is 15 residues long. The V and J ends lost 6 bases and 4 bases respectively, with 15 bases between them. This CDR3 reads CASSRRQALNEKLFF. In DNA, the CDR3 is TGTGCCAGCAGCCGGCGACAGGCACTTAATGAAAAACTGTTTTTT.

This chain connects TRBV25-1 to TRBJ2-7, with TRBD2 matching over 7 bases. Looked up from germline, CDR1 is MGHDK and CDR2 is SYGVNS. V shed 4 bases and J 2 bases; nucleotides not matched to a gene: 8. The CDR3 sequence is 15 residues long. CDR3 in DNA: TGTGCCAGCAGTGTCCCTCGGCGGGAGACCTACGAGCAGTACTTC. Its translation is CASSVPRRETYEQYF.

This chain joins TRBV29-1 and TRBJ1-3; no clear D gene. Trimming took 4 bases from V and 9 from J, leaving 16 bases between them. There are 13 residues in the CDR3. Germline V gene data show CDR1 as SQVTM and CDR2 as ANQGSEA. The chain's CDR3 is CSVADSYGGTIYF. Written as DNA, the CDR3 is TGCAGCGTTGCCGACTCCTACGGCGGCACCATATATTTT.

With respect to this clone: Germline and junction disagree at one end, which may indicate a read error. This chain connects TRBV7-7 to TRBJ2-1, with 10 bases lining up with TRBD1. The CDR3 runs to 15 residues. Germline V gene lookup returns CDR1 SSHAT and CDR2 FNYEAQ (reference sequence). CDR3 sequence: CASSPGTGDSNEQFF. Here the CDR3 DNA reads TGTGCTAGCAGCCCCGGGACAGGGGATAGCAATGAGCAGTTCTTC.

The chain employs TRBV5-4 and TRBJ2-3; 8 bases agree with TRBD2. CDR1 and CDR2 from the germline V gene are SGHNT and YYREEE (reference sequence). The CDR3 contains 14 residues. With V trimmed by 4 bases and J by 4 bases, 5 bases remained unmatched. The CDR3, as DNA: TGTGCCAGCAGCGGCGGACTAGCCTCAGATACGCAGTATTTT. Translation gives CASSGGLASDTQYF.

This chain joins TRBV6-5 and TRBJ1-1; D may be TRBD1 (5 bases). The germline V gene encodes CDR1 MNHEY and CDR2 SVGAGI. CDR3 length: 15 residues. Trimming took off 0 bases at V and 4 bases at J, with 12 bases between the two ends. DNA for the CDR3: TGTGCCAGCAGTTACTCTCCGGCCGGGGGCACTGAAGCTTTCTTT. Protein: CASSYSPAGGTEAFF.

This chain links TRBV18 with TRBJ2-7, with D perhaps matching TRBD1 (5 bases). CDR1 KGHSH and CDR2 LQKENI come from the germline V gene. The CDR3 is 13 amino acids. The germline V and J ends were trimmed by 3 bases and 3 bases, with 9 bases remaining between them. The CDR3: CASSPLTDYEQYF. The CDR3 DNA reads TGTGCCAGCTCACCCTTGACAGACTACGAGCAGTACTTC.

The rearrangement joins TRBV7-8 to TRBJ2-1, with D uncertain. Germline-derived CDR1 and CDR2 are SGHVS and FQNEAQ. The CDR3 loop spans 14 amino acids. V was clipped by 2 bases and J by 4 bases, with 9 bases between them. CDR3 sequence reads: CASSLSDPYNEQFF. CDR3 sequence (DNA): TGTGCCAGCAGCTTAAGCGACCCTTACAATGAGCAGTTCTTC.

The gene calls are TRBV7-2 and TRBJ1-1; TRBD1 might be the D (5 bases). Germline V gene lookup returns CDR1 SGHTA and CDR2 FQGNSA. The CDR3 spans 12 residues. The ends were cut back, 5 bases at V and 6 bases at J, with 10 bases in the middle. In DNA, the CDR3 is TGTGCCAGCAGCAATGACAGCCCTGAAGCTTTCTTT. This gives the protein CASSNDSPEAFF.

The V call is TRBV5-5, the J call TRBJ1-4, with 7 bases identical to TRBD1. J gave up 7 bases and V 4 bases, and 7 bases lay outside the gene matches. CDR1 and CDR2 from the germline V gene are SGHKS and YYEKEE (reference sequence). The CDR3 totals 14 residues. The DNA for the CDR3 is TGTGCCAGCAGCAGGACAGGCTGGATTGAAAAACTGTTTTTT. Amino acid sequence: CASSRTGWIEKLFF.

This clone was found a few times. CDR3 bases: TGCAGCGTTGCCGAGGGAGGGGACTATGGCTACACCTTC. This encodes CSVAEGGDYGYTF. The chain couples TRBV29-1 to TRBJ1-2; D possibly corresponds to TRBD1 (5 bases). Germline V gene sequence: CDR1 SQVTM, CDR2 ANQGSEA. This CDR3 region has 13 residues. Trimming took off 4 bases at V and 3 bases at J, with 12 bases between the two ends.

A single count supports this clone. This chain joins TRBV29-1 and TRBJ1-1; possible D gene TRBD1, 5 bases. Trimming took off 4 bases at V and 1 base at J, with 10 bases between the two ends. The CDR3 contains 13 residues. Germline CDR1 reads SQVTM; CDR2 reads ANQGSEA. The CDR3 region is CSVVRQGNTEAFF. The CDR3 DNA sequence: TGCAGCGTTGTTCGGCAGGGGAACACTGAAGCTTTCTTT.

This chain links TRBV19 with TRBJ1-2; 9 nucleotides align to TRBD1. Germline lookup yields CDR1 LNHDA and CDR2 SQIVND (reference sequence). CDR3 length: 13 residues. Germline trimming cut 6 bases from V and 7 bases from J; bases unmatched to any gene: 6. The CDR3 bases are TGTGCCAGTAGCGGACAGGGGAAGGGTGGCTACACCTTC. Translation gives CASSGQGKGGYTF.

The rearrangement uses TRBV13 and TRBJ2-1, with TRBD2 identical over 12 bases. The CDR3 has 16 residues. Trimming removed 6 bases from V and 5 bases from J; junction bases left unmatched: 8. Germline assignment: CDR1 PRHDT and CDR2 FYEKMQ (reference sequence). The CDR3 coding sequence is TGTGCCAGCAGGCTATTAGGACTAGCGGGGAACAATGAGCAGTTCTTC. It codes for CASRLLGLAGNNEQFF. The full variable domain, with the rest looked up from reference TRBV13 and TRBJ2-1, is AAGVIQSPRHLIKEKRETATLKCYPIPRHDTVYWYQQGPGQDPQFLISFYEKMQSDKGSIPDRFSAQQFSDYHSELNMSSLELGDSALYFCASRLLGLAGNNEQFFGPGTRLTVL.

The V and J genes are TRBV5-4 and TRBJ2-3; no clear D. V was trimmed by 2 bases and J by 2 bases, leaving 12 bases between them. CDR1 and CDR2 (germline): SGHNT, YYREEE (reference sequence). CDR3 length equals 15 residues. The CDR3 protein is CASSLPAGYTDTQYF. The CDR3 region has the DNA TGTGCCAGCAGCTTACCGGCCGGGTACACAGATACGCAGTATTTT.

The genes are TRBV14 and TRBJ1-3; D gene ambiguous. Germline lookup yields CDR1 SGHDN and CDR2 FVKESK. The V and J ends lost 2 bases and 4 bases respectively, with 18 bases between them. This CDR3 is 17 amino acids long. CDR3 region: CASSQLKLMQRGNTIYF. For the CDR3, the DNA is TGTGCCAGCAGCCAATTAAAACTAATGCAAAGGGGAAACACCATATATTTT.